Listed below are T cell receptor beta chains from one sample, sequenced in a study of shared clonotypes between healthy human individuals. Profiled with immunoSEQ multiplex PCR; TCRdb holds only in-frame clones, not every one. The sample holds about 2 million clones, 85% to 95% seen once. Sequences were obtained from naive CD8+ T cells sorted from blood. These receptors were collected from a man aged 18 to 35 in good health. CDR3s include the opening cysteine and the closing phenylalanine or tryptophan. Each record gives: V gene, J gene, CDR3 protein.

v_call: TRBV6-4; j_call: TRBJ2-1; cdr3_aa: CASSDSLGRLGEQFF
v_call: TRBV6-1; j_call: TRBJ2-1; cdr3_aa: CASSVPSGISYNEQFF
v_call: TRBV13; j_call: TRBJ2-3; cdr3_aa: CASSVQLRGPMTDTQYF
v_call: TRBV28; j_call: TRBJ2-7; cdr3_aa: CASSPRQGHTYEQYF
v_call: TRBV9; j_call: TRBJ1-4; cdr3_aa: CASSASGTDEKLFF
v_call: TRBV5-4; j_call: TRBJ1-2; cdr3_aa: CASSPQKGTGDTYGYTF
v_call: TRBV5-1; j_call: TRBJ2-7; cdr3_aa: CASSLDDEQYF
v_call: TRBV7-9; j_call: TRBJ2-1; cdr3_aa: CASSPAGAYNEQFF
v_call: TRBV2; j_call: TRBJ1-6; cdr3_aa: CASSETPSWEGSSYNSPLHF
v_call: TRBV27; j_call: TRBJ2-7; cdr3_aa: CASSLSSVAGDPPGGQYF
v_call: TRBV4-1; j_call: TRBJ2-5; cdr3_aa: CASSHRAGYQETQYF
v_call: TRBV7-9; j_call: TRBJ1-5; cdr3_aa: CASSSQGDNQPQHF
v_call: TRBV6-5; j_call: TRBJ2-7; cdr3_aa: CASSMRTSGNEQYF
v_call: TRBV29-1; j_call: TRBJ2-1; cdr3_aa: CSVTPATNEQFF
v_call: TRBV7-9; j_call: TRBJ1-1; cdr3_aa: CASSELTGGYTEAFF
v_call: TRBV5-1; j_call: TRBJ1-1; cdr3_aa: CASSLAQGVEAFF
v_call: TRBV7-9; j_call: TRBJ2-3; cdr3_aa: CASSLVLTDTQYF
v_call: TRBV27; j_call: TRBJ2-2; cdr3_aa: CASSSSGGANTGELFF
v_call: TRBV10-3; j_call: TRBJ1-1; cdr3_aa: CAISEVAGLNTEAFF
v_call: TRBV19; j_call: TRBJ1-3; cdr3_aa: CASSVQGPDSGNTIYF
v_call: TRBV6-5; j_call: TRBJ2-7; cdr3_aa: CASSRRDSLYEQYF
v_call: TRBV4-1; j_call: TRBJ2-7; cdr3_aa: CASSQEQAGASHEQYF
v_call: TRBV11-2; j_call: TRBJ2-7; cdr3_aa: CASSFKIGLEEQYF
v_call: TRBV7-2; j_call: TRBJ2-7; cdr3_aa: CASSFSEYEQYF
v_call: TRBV7-9; j_call: TRBJ2-3; cdr3_aa: CASSPFGAPDTQYF
v_call: TRBV4-1; j_call: TRBJ1-1; cdr3_aa: CASSHLGGEYDTEAFF
v_call: TRBV11-2; j_call: TRBJ1-6; cdr3_aa: CASRGAGINSPLHF
v_call: TRBV5-1; j_call: TRBJ2-1; cdr3_aa: CASSLVGTGRLGNEQFF
v_call: TRBV4-1; j_call: TRBJ2-1; cdr3_aa: CASSIRASNEQFF
v_call: TRBV25-1; j_call: TRBJ2-7; cdr3_aa: CASSGPRGPEQYF
v_call: TRBV30; j_call: TRBJ2-3; cdr3_aa: CAWSRLAGAGTDTQYF
v_call: TRBV2; j_call: TRBJ1-5; cdr3_aa: CASSVSFHGNQPQHF
v_call: TRBV4-1; j_call: TRBJ2-5; cdr3_aa: CASSQDGAGAYGAQYF
v_call: TRBV27; j_call: TRBJ1-2; cdr3_aa: CASRSGQTYGGYTF
v_call: TRBV27; j_call: TRBJ2-1; cdr3_aa: CASSRLGGTDNEQFF
v_call: TRBV7-9; j_call: TRBJ2-1; cdr3_aa: CASSFGTSGEQFF
v_call: TRBV6-5; j_call: TRBJ2-5; cdr3_aa: CASSYAGESETQYF
v_call: TRBV2; j_call: TRBJ2-2; cdr3_aa: CASSEALTGGMTGELFF
v_call: TRBV6-1; j_call: TRBJ1-4; cdr3_aa: CASRELVRTGTGGEKLFF
v_call: TRBV4-3; j_call: TRBJ2-7; cdr3_aa: CASSQSTGTVYEQYF
v_call: TRBV15; j_call: TRBJ1-5; cdr3_aa: CATSREDSTNQPQHF
v_call: TRBV27; j_call: TRBJ2-6; cdr3_aa: CASSRTGANVLTF
v_call: TRBV7-9; j_call: TRBJ2-5; cdr3_aa: CASSSGLEETQYF
v_call: TRBV9; j_call: TRBJ1-5; cdr3_aa: CASSVDGTTDQPQHF
v_call: TRBV6-6; j_call: TRBJ2-1; cdr3_aa: CASIDLAGGVYNEQFF
v_call: TRBV29-1; j_call: TRBJ1-1; cdr3_aa: CSPVGQPNTEAFF
v_call: TRBV11-2; j_call: TRBJ2-7; cdr3_aa: CASSRLQDYEQYF
v_call: TRBV30; j_call: TRBJ2-2; cdr3_aa: CAWSGQVGELFF